Listed below are T cell receptor beta chains from one sample, sequenced in a study of cytomegalovirus exposure and HLA in healthy donors. Method: immunoSEQ multiplex PCR; TCRdb's copy keeps in-frame clones and lacks some. Among 150,000 to 200,000 clones listed, 82% were seen once. Sequenced material: PBMCs. The source of these receptors is a man between 45 and 60 years old in good health and CMV-seropositive. Each CDR3 is given with its conserved first and last residue. D genes are given only for firm matches. Size tells how often a clone was seen (once, few, many) or the class of an expanded clone, and some rows leave it out.

j_gene | abundance | d_gene | v_gene | CDR3aa | CDR3nt
TRBJ2-7 | - | TRBD2 | TRBV6-5 | CASSTGTSGSYEQYF | TGTGCCAGCAGTACCGGGACTAGCGGCTCCTACGAGCAGTACTTC
TRBJ2-7 | few | - | TRBV18 | CASSPSGTQHEQYF | TGTGCCAGCTCACCCTCCGGGACTCAGCACGAGCAGTACTTC
TRBJ2-5 | - | TRBD2 | TRBV15 | CATSRLAGMEETQYF | TGTGCCACCAGCAGACTAGCGGGGATGGAAGAGACCCAGTACTTC
TRBJ2-1 | - | - | TRBV10-3 | CAIRPSDGSPEQFF | TGTGCCATCAGGCCTAGCGATGGAAGTCCTGAGCAGTTCTTC
TRBJ1-5 | - | TRBD1 | TRBV10-3 | CAISDPGTGGIQPQHF | TGTGCCATCAGTGACCCCGGGACAGGGGGGATCCAGCCCCAGCATTTT
TRBJ2-5 | - | TRBD2 | TRBV4-2 | CASSPGLAVEETQYF | TGTGCCAGCAGCCCCGGACTAGCAGTAGAAGAGACCCAGTACTTC
TRBJ2-7 | - | TRBD2 | TRBV19 | CASSLAGGLAEPSYEQYF | TGTGCCAGTAGTCTGGCAGGGGGACTAGCGGAGCCCTCCTACGAGCAGTACTTC
TRBJ1-1 | - | TRBD1 | TRBV5-1 | CASSLVGDRATEAFF | TGCGCCAGCAGCTTGGTGGGGGACAGAGCCACTGAAGCTTTCTTT
TRBJ2-5 | once | - | TRBV28 | CASSFLTTVFRTQYF | TGTGCCAGCAGTTTTTTGACTACAGTTTTTCGGACCCAGTACTTC
TRBJ1-4 | few | - | TRBV5-6 | CASSLAADYNEKLFF | TGTGCCAGCAGCTTGGCGGCGGACTATAATGAAAAACTGTTTTTT
TRBJ1-1 | once | - | TRBV29-1 | CSAARGALNTEAFF | TGCAGCGCGGCCCGGGGGGCCTTGAATACTGAAGCTTTCTTT
TRBJ2-7 | - | - | TRBV5-1 | CASSLGFSRDTLGEQYF | TGCGCCAGCAGCTTGGGGTTCAGCCGGGACACCCTGGGAGAGCAGTACTTC
TRBJ2-7 | - | TRBD2 | TRBV13 | CASSRMGRGVGYEQYF | TGTGCCAGCAGCCGCATGGGTCGGGGGGTTGGCTACGAGCAGTACTTC
TRBJ1-4 | many | - | TRBV4-3 | CASSQEIGRATNEKLFF | TGCGCCAGCAGCCAAGAAATCGGGAGGGCAACTAATGAAAAACTGTTTTTT
TRBJ1-3 | - | TRBD1 | TRBV6-1 | CASKGTAGNTIYF | TGTGCCAGCAAGGGGACAGCTGGAAACACCATATATTTT
TRBJ1-1 | - | - | TRBV28 | CASSFRLFGTREHTEAFF | TGTGCCAGCAGTTTCCGGTTATTTGGGACAAGGGAACACACTGAAGCTTTCTTT
TRBJ2-7 | - | - | TRBV28 | CASSFSGRGTQYF | TGTGCCAGCAGTTTTTCGGGTCGGGGGACGCAGTACTTC
TRBJ2-7 | - | TRBD1 | TRBV6-1 | CASKGQLSSYEQYF | TGTGCCAGCAAGGGACAGTTGAGCTCCTACGAGCAGTACTTC
TRBJ2-3 | - | - | TRBV5-1 | CASVDSASTDTQYF | TGCGCCAGCGTAGACAGTGCTAGCACAGATACGCAGTATTTT
TRBJ2-1 | once | TRBD1 | TRBV7-2 | CASSPEQGDGEQFF | TGTGCCAGCAGCCCGGAACAGGGGGACGGTGAGCAGTTCTTC
TRBJ2-7 | once | TRBD2 | TRBV4-2 | CASSQAPSGYEQYF | TGTGCCAGCAGCCAAGCCCCTAGCGGCTACGAGCAGTACTTC
TRBJ2-7 | - | - | TRBV27 | CASSYQGGASYEQYF | TGTGCCAGCAGTTACCAAGGGGGGGCCTCCTACGAGCAGTACTTC
TRBJ2-5 | - | TRBD1 | TRBV5-1 | CASSSGDSGETQYF | TGCGCCAGCAGCTCCGGGGACAGTGGGGAGACCCAGTACTTC
TRBJ2-7 | - | - | TRBV5-4 | CASSSPTSRSSYEQYF | TGTGCCAGCAGCTCCCCGACTAGTAGGAGCTCCTACGAGCAGTACTTC
TRBJ2-5 | - | - | TRBV5-1 | CASTSTLSETQYF | TGCGCCAGCACTAGCACGTTATCAGAGACCCAGTACTTC
TRBJ2-2 | once | TRBD2 | TRBV6-5 | CASSYSAGRAGELFF | TGTGCCAGCAGTTACTCCGCAGGGAGGGCCGGGGAGCTGTTTTTT
TRBJ2-2 | - | TRBD1 | TRBV5-1 | CASSMGTGVGTGELFF | TGCGCCAGCAGCATGGGGACAGGGGTTGGCACCGGGGAGCTGTTTTTT
TRBJ2-1 | - | - | TRBV28 | CASSSPGSSNEQFF | TGTGCCAGCAGTTCGCCCGGGAGCAGCAATGAGCAGTTCTTC
TRBJ2-6 | - | TRBD1 | TRBV10-3 | CAISLSLKQGAFNSGANVLTF | TGTGCCATCAGTTTAAGCCTTAAACAGGGGGCTTTCAACTCTGGGGCCAACGTCCTGACTTTC
TRBJ2-7 | - | - | TRBV7-2 | CASSSQVSYEQYF | TGTGCCAGCAGCTCACAGGTGTCCTACGAGCAGTACTTC
TRBJ2-2 | - | TRBD1 | TRBV15 | CATSSPRSRTGGSGELFF | TGTGCCACCAGCAGCCCCAGGTCCAGGACAGGGGGCTCCGGGGAGCTGTTTTTT
TRBJ1-2 | - | TRBD1 | TRBV5-4 | CASRSFGQGANYGYTF | TGTGCCAGCAGGTCATTCGGACAGGGAGCTAACTATGGCTACACCTTC
TRBJ1-2 | - | - | TRBV19 | CASSIKYNYGYTF | TGTGCCAGTAGTATTAAATATAACTATGGCTACACCTTC
TRBJ1-4 | few | TRBD1 | TRBV7-8 | CASSLVTGVEKLFF | TGTGCCAGCAGCTTAGTAACAGGGGTCGAAAAACTGTTTTTT
TRBJ2-3 | - | TRBD2 | TRBV7-3 | CASSFSSGVRDTQYF | TGTGCCAGCAGCTTTTCTAGCGGGGTTCGGGATACGCAGTATTTT
TRBJ1-1 | - | TRBD1 | TRBV5-6 | CASSLIWDRNTEAFF | TGTGCCAGCAGCTTGATATGGGACAGGAACACTGAAGCTTTCTTT
TRBJ2-3 | - | - | TRBV11-1 | CASSLEPDTQYF | TGTGCCAGCAGCTTAGAGCCAGATACGCAGTATTTT
TRBJ2-1 | - | TRBD1 | TRBV7-2 | CASSLRRDSSYNEQFF | TGTGCCAGCAGCTTGCGTAGGGACAGCTCCTACAATGAGCAGTTCTTC
TRBJ2-4 | once | TRBD1 | TRBV28 | CASSLGQRLYF | TGTGCCAGCAGTTTGGGACAGCGCTTGTACTTC
TRBJ2-3 | - | TRBD2 | TRBV5-1 | CASSLIGGGATDTQYF | TGCGCCAGCAGCTTGATAGGCGGGGGGGCAACAGATACGCAGTATTTT
TRBJ1-1 | - | TRBD1 | TRBV28 | CASKSATGAVEAFF | TGTGCCAGCAAATCGGCAACAGGGGCGGTTGAAGCTTTCTTT
TRBJ1-2 | - | TRBD1 | TRBV13 | CASSIGNRDSYGYTF | TGTGCCAGCAGCATCGGAAACAGGGACAGCTATGGCTACACCTTC
TRBJ2-7 | - | - | TRBV11-1 | CASSLDLSGAGYEQYF | TGTGCCAGCAGCTTAGATTTGAGCGGAGCGGGCTACGAGCAGTACTTC
TRBJ2-5 | - | TRBD2 | TRBV9 | CASSVGIGLAVQETQYF | TGTGCCAGCAGCGTAGGAATAGGACTAGCAGTACAAGAGACCCAGTACTTC
TRBJ2-1 | - | TRBD2 | TRBV11-2 | CASNPPASGDNEQFF | TGTGCCAGCAACCCTCCGGCTAGCGGGGACAATGAGCAGTTCTTC
TRBJ1-6 | - | - | TRBV10-1 | CASSEMPGHNYNSPLHF | TGCGCCAGCAGTGAGATGCCGGGACACAACTATAATTCACCCCTCCACTTT
TRBJ2-1 | - | - | TRBV4-3 | CASSQPLGEYNEQFF | TGCGCCAGCAGCCAACCCCTTGGGGAGTACAATGAGCAGTTCTTC
TRBJ2-1 | - | TRBD2 | TRBV27 | CASSSLADSYNEQFF | TGTGCCAGCAGTAGTCTAGCGGACTCCTACAATGAGCAGTTCTTC
TRBJ2-3 | - | TRBD2 | TRBV5-1 | CASSAGRGDPDTQYF | TGCGCCAGCAGCGCGGGTCGGGGGGATCCAGATACGCAGTATTTT
TRBJ2-1 | - | - | TRBV9 | CASSVAPISYNEQFF | TGTGCCAGCAGCGTAGCCCCTATCTCCTACAATGAGCAGTTCTTC
TRBJ1-2 | - | - | TRBV6-5 | CASSYDGGFYGYTF | TGTGCCAGCAGTTACGATGGGGGCTTCTATGGCTACACCTTC
TRBJ2-7 | - | TRBD2 | TRBV7-2 | CASTTSSGGPGEQYF | TGTGCCAGCACCACGAGTAGCGGGGGGCCTGGGGAGCAGTACTTC
TRBJ2-7 | - | - | TRBV11-2 | CASSSAEKQYF | TGTGCCAGCAGCTCCGCCGAGAAGCAGTACTTC
TRBJ1-1 | few | - | TRBV20-1 | CSATRSYQAFF | TGCAGTGCTACCAGGTCGTACCAAGCTTTCTTT
TRBJ2-5 | few | - | TRBV5-1 | CASSLYGGDYETQYF | TGCGCCAGCAGCTTGTACGGCGGAGATTATGAGACCCAGTACTTC
TRBJ1-6 | - | TRBD1 | TRBV11-2 | CASSSTLPGQGNSPLHF | TGTGCCAGCAGCTCAACCTTACCGGGACAGGGAAATTCACCCCTCCACTTT
TRBJ1-1 | few | TRBD1 | TRBV5-6 | CASSLGGTGRTEAFF | TGTGCCAGCAGCTTAGGAGGGACAGGGAGGACTGAAGCTTTCTTT